This T cell receptor beta chain is drawn from a study of post-analysis software for immune sequencing data. Whole-study results and caveats: Patients had higher frequencies than controls of five TRBV segments, including TRBV5-6, TRBV5-1 and TRBV20-1.

About this clonotype: Its antigen remains unknown.

The V gene lost 5 bases and the J gene lost 13 bases, with 10 bases spanning the gap. The CDR3 length is 11 residues. Germline CDR1 and CDR2: SGHDT and YYEEEE. Each TCR beta cDNA library carried unique molecular identifiers. TCRdb re-analysed the PCR reads in MiXCR, keeping a single row per CDR3 protein. The sample contains 700,000 to 800,000 distinct CDR3 sequences, 25% to 30% of which appear only once. The receptor comes from a girl aged 5-17 years with multiple sclerosis. Sequencing used blood. This chain joins TRBV5-6 and TRBJ1-6; no clear D gene. CDR3 residues: CASSRGWPLHF. CDR3 nucleotides: TGTGCCAGCAGTCGAGGGTGGCCCCTCCACTTT.